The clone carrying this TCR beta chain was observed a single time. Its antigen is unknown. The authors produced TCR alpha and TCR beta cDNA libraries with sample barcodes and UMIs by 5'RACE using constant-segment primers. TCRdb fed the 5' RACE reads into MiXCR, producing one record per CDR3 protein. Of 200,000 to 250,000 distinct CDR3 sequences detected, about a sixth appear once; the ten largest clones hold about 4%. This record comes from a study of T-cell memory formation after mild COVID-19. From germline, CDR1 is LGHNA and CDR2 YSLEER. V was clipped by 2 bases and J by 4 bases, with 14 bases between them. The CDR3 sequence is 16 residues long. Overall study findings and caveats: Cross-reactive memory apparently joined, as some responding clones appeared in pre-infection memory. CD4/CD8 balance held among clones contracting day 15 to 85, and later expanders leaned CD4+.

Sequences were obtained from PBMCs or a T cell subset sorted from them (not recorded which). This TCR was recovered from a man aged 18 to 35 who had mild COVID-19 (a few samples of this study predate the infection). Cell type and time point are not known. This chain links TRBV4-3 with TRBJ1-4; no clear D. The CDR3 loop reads CASSQSRLGYNEKLFF. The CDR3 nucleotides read TGCGCCAGCAGCCAATCTAGATTGGGATATAATGAAAAACTGTTTTTT.